These 10 T cell receptor beta chains were all obtained from the same sample, sequenced in a study of ipilimumab plus nivolumab after autologous stem cell transplantation (dated by TCRdb to about 2021). The library was obtained by the immunoSEQ multiplex PCR assay. Held by TCRdb, this immuneACCESS table contains in-frame sequences only and omits some clones. Under half of the omission traces to an unresolved V gene where checked; the cause of the rest is unknown. This sample comprises over 10,000 clones, about 75% of them detected only once. Of the sample, 11% falls within the top ten clones. The sample in question was PBMCs, obtained in a trial of ipilimumab plus nivolumab as post-transplant consolidation. All receptors derive from a male donor with multiple myeloma.

The sample holds one count of this clone. The chain is built from TRBV2 and TRBJ2-2, with 9 bases that match TRBD1. The CDR3 totals 13 residues. J was trimmed by 8 bases and V by 6 bases; bases with no gene match: 4. CDR1 and CDR2 (germline): SNHLY, FYNNEI. The CDR3 region has the DNA TGTGCCAGCAGCTACAGGGGGCCTGGGGAGCTGTTTTTT. Residues: CASSYRGPGELFF.

This chain uses TRBV5-1 with TRBJ2-3; D is uncertain. The CDR3 runs to 13 residues. Trimming took 0 bases from V and 3 from J, leaving 5 bases between them. Looked up from germline, CDR1 is SGHRS and CDR2 is YFSETQ. The CDR3 reads CASSLVRTDTQYF. The CDR3 nucleotides are TGCGCCAGCAGCTTGGTGAGGACAGATACGCAGTATTTT.

The chain is built from TRBV5-1 and TRBJ2-2; TRBD2 might be the D (6 bases). The CDR3 has 15 residues. The germline gives CDR1 SGHRS, CDR2 YFSETQ. The V end lost 3 bases, the J end lost 0 bases, and 9 bases lay between the germline ends. The DNA of the CDR3 is TGCGCCAGCAGCTGGGACTCTTCGAACACCGGGGAGCTGTTTTTT. Its protein is CASSWDSSNTGELFF. Together with reference TRBV5-1 and TRBJ2-2, the CDR3 gives the full variable domain: KAGVTQTPRYLIKTRGQQVTLSCSPISGHRSVSWYQQTPGQGLQFLFEYFSETQRNKGNFPGRFSGRQFSNSRSEMNVSTLELGDSALYLCASSWDSSNTGELFFGEGSRLTVL.

This clone was observed once. Other DNA sequences in the same sample also yield this CDR3. V and J are TRBV18 and TRBJ2-5; D possibly corresponds to TRBD2 (6 bases). V shed 3 bases and J shed 1 base, with 6 bases lying between them. CDR3 length equals 13 residues. The germline V gene encodes CDR1 KGHSH and CDR2 LQKENI. In nucleotides, the CDR3 is TGTGCCAGCTCACCGGGGGGCCAAGAGACCCAGTACTTC. Translation gives CASSPGGQETQYF.

DNA for the CDR3: TGTGCCAGCAGTGATGGCACTGAAGCTTTCTTT. Encoded protein: CASSDGTEAFF. This rearrangement joins TRBV2 to TRBJ1-1; D is undetermined. V was trimmed by 3 bases and J by 4 bases, leaving 3 bases between them. Per the germline V gene, CDR1 is SNHLY and CDR2 is FYNNEI. This CDR3 is 11 amino acids long.

The chain joins TRBV23-1 to TRBJ2-1; TRBD2 matches 11 bases. TRBV23-1 is filed as an ORF, its function uncertain. The V and J ends lost 3 bases and 4 bases, in that order; junction bases with no gene match: 11. The CDR3 covers 18 residues. CDR3 in amino acids: CASSQRMGLAASYNEQFF. In nucleotides, the CDR3 is TGCGCCAGCAGTCAGCGGATGGGACTAGCGGCTTCTTACAATGAGCAGTTCTTC.

This sequence joins TRBV18 and TRBJ2-7; TRBD1 matches at 9 bases. CDR1 is KGHSH and CDR2 is LQKENI in the germline V gene. V lost 6 bases to trimming and J lost 6 bases; unmatched junction nucleotides: 21. This CDR3 region has 18 residues. The CDR3 spells CASSQLSEVGTGPSEQYF. DNA for the CDR3: TGTGCCAGCTCCCAGCTCTCCGAGGTCGGGACAGGGCCTTCCGAGCAGTACTTC.

In DNA, the CDR3 is TGTGCCACCAGCAGAGACAAACCTGGACAGGGGCGGAATTCACCCCTCCACTTT. This gives the protein CATSRDKPGQGRNSPLHF. The gene calls are TRBV15 and TRBJ1-6, with 9 positions matching TRBD1. Germline V CDR1 and CDR2: LNHNV, YYDKDF (reference sequence). J lost 7 bases, V lost 0 bases, and 10 bases had no gene match. The CDR3 totals 18 residues.

J is TRBJ2-5 and V is TRBV29-1; D is possibly TRBD1 (5 bases). Deletions cut 2 bases from V and 4 bases from J, with 11 bases between. The CDR3 length is 13 residues. CDR1 is SQVTM, CDR2 ANQGSEA, per germline. CDR3 DNA sequence: TGCAGCGTTGAATTCAGGACATCAGAGACCCAGTACTTC. It translates to CSVEFRTSETQYF.

The chain links TRBV28 to TRBJ2-7, with D maybe TRBD2 (6 bases). Trimming cost V 5 bases and J 5 bases, with 19 bases left between them. The CDR3 is made up of 15 amino acids. CDR1 is MDHEN and CDR2 is SYDVKM in the germline V gene. CDR3 nucleotides: TGTGCCAGCAGTCTCCGACTAGACCCACGGGACGAGCAGTACTTC. This gives the protein CASSLRLDPRDEQYF. Full variable domain (missing parts from reference TRBV28 and TRBJ2-7): DVKVTQSSRYLVKRTGEKVFLECVQDMDHENMFWYRQDPGLGLRLIYFSYDVKMKEKGDIPEGYSVSREKKERFSLILESASTNQTSMYLCASSLRLDPRDEQYFGPGTRLTVT.